These T cell receptor beta chains were read from a single sample in a study of beta chain features in type 1 diabetes. The method was immunoSEQ multiplex PCR; TCRdb's version includes in-frame clones alone and lacks a portion of them. The table includes about 290,000 clones, about 8% detected once. Source material: central memory CD4+ T cells from blood. The receptors come from a woman under 30 in good health. Both conserved end residues are part of each CDR3. For some rows the clone size is stated as once, few or many, or as a class when expanded; others skip it.

V	size	J	CDR3
TRBV25-1	few	TRBJ1-2	CASSDPAQGDYGYTF
TRBV4-2	few	TRBJ1-5	CASSQLLEQPQHF
TRBV7-2	NA	TRBJ1-5	CASSLDKRQPQHF
TRBV7-2	NA	TRBJ2-4	CASSKDSALPIQYF
TRBV7-3	few	TRBJ2-1	CASSPGLAGYNEQFF
TRBV5-6	few	TRBJ1-1	CASSRTGEAFF
TRBV7-8	NA	TRBJ1-4	CASSPGEVVNEKLFF
TRBV6-4	few	TRBJ2-1	CASSYRPRDVQGEQFF
TRBV6-1	few	TRBJ1-1	CASRPRLGAFGAFF
TRBV6-5	NA	TRBJ2-1	CASSSQGHNEQFF
TRBV5-1	few	TRBJ2-1	CASSLALGGSYNEQFF
TRBV4-3	few	TRBJ1-1	CASSQDSRGTEAFF
TRBV9	NA	TRBJ1-1	CASSDGGNTEAFF
TRBV5-1	few	TRBJ2-2	CASSFSGVNTGELFF
TRBV18	NA	TRBJ1-2	CASSPSIKYGYTF
TRBV5-1	NA	TRBJ2-5	CASNPRAASEVTQYF
TRBV5-1	NA	TRBJ2-7	CASSAGGTALSYEQYF
TRBV7-3	many	TRBJ2-4	CASSPSPSGGNIQYF
TRBV4-2	few	TRBJ2-1	CASSLGLAAYNEQFF
TRBV5-1	NA	TRBJ2-3	CASSPTSDTQYF
TRBV7-9	few	TRBJ1-1	CASSLIGGTEAFF
TRBV28	many	TRBJ1-2	CASSSPGTGTYGYTF
TRBV18	few	TRBJ1-5	CASSPGTGISNQPQHF
TRBV7-6	NA	TRBJ2-3	CASSLVGSSTDTQYF
TRBV29-1	many	TRBJ2-3	CSVRGGSQSTDTQYF
TRBV2	few	TRBJ1-5	CASSKQGAPIMPQHF
TRBV5-1	NA	TRBJ2-3	CASSLQRTSTDTQYF
TRBV27	few	TRBJ2-3	CASGRGGRTDTQYF
TRBV5-1	NA	TRBJ2-1	CASSLADYRDNEQFF
TRBV5-4	few	TRBJ1-2	CASSSLAGNGYTF
TRBV5-1	NA	TRBJ1-4	CASSLGQGAGEKLFF
TRBV15	NA	TRBJ2-6	CATQFSGANVLTF
TRBV16	NA	TRBJ1-1	CASSPSSNQGMAFF
TRBV5-8	NA	TRBJ2-1	CASSLVGRGIVEQFF
TRBV19	NA	TRBJ1-5	CASSIGTGRSNQPQHF
TRBV18	NA	TRBJ2-3	CASSPPGEDTQYF
TRBV28	few	TRBJ1-4	CASRVTGANEKLFF
TRBV5-1	few	TRBJ2-1	CASSSLGQGANEQFF
TRBV10-1	many	TRBJ1-5	CASSVPGTGENQPQHF
TRBV25-1	many	TRBJ2-5	CASSEGWQGELAQETQYF
TRBV14	NA	TRBJ2-7	CASSRGGEQYF
TRBV30	NA	TRBJ2-1	CAWRVQPGLAGGEQFF
TRBV11-3	NA	TRBJ2-1	CASSLVSGSRSRGDNEQFF
TRBV7-2	few	TRBJ2-5	CASSLGTSGRETQYF
TRBV2	NA	TRBJ2-5	CASSETGGEETQYF
TRBV27	few	TRBJ2-1	CASSSKGARSVNEQFF
TRBV7-9	few	TRBJ1-1	CASSMLQNTEAFF
TRBV14	NA	TRBJ2-2	CASSRAGQGVFGELFF
TRBV18	NA	TRBJ2-1	CASSPSDSSYNEQFF
TRBV9	NA	TRBJ1-1	CASSVVTGGGTEAFF
TRBV7-6	NA	TRBJ2-5	CASTRMVAEETQYF
TRBV16	NA	TRBJ1-2	CASSPFDRDYGYTF
TRBV7-6	NA	TRBJ2-1	CASSPPPTSRLNNEQFF
TRBV7-9	many	TRBJ2-7	CASAMDGALREQYF
TRBV18	NA	TRBJ1-6	CASSPSSQGIGNSPLHF
TRBV19	NA	TRBJ1-2	CASSIGQGVLGYTF
TRBV7-9	NA	TRBJ1-5	CASSEQGGNQPQHF